The 28 T cell receptor beta chains reported below all come from one sample, sequenced in a study of vaccination effects on CD4 cells after COVID-19 (dated by TCRdb to about 2022). These receptors are not linked to any known antigen. Preparation of the library involved the immunoSEQ multiplex PCR assay. The immuneACCESS repertoire file appears here via TCRdb, limited to in-frame rearrangements. These files lack a portion of the clones; in checked studies, under half of the deficit traces to unresolved V genes, and the cause of the others is not known. The sample table lists roughly 20,000 clones, around 70% of them with a count of one. In total, the top ten clones hold roughly 25% of the sample. The ViraFEST assay stimulated PBMC with viral peptide pools and then used TCR sequencing to identify antigen-specific CD4+ T cell clonotypes by expansion. After roughly 11 days of culture, CD4+ T cells were isolated with the EasySep CD4+ T cell isolation kit. Negative nucleocapsid antibody results before and after vaccination confirmed that the healthy vaccine recipients had no prior SARS-CoV-2 infection.

The sequences come from CD4+ T cells from PBMCs cultured with HCoV-NL63 spike peptides, collected before COVID-19 vaccination. The cell subset or site label, read with the paper, signifies: HCoV-NL63 spike overlapping peptide pool stimulation. The origin of the receptors is a human donor who received a COVID-19 vaccine.

This clone occurred a few times. V is TRBV10-3 and J is TRBJ1-6, with TRBD1 matching 8 bases. V was clipped by 10 bases and J by 11 bases; unmatched bases: 19. The germline V gene encodes CDR1 ENHRY and CDR2 SYGVKD. This CDR3 has 16 residues. CDR3 DNA: TGTGCCACCGCCCTTGCCGTGACAGGGGTCGGTACACCCCTCCACTTT. Its translation: CATALAVTGVGTPLHF.

V gene TRBV30 combines with J gene TRBJ2-5, with TRBD2 matching 13 bases. Germline V CDR1 and CDR2: GTSNPN, SVGIG (reference sequence). V gave up 5 bases and J gave up 6 bases; unmatched junction bases: 9. This CDR3 has 15 residues. CDR3 sequence (DNA): TGTGCCTGGGACCCGGGACTAGCGGGAAAGCAGACCCAGTACTTC. This translates into CAWDPGLAGKQTQYF.

This chain joins TRBV19 and TRBJ2-7, with D unclear. From germline, CDR1 is LNHDA and CDR2 SQIVND (reference sequence). V was cut by 8 bases and J by 0 bases, with 5 bases left in between. The CDR3 sequence is 11 residues long. In DNA form, the CDR3 reads TGTGCCAGTTCAGACTCCTACGAGCAGTACTTC. This gives the protein CASSDSYEQYF.

A few counts support this clone. The chain is built from TRBV7-9 and TRBJ2-3; 9 nucleotides agree with TRBD2. The germline gives CDR1 SEHNR, CDR2 FQNEAQ (reference sequence). The CDR3 covers 16 residues. J lost 5 bases, V lost 5 bases, and 11 bases had no gene match. CDR3 bases: TGTGCCAGCAGCCTCGTAGTAGCGGGAGAAATAGATACGCAGTATTTT. This gives the protein CASSLVVAGEIDTQYF. The complete variable domain, with remaining parts taken from reference TRBV7-9 and TRBJ2-3, reads DTGVSQNPRHKITKRGQNVTFRCDPISEHNRLYWYRQTLGQGPEFLTYFQNEAQLEKSRLLSDRFSAERPKGSFSTLEIQRTEQGDSAMYLCASSLVVAGEIDTQYFGPGTRLTVL.

The count of this clone is one. The V and J genes are TRBV5-1 and TRBJ1-1; no firm D call. The CDR3 loop spans 15 amino acids. Trimming pared 0 bases from V and 3 bases from J, leaving 12 bases between. Germline V CDR1 and CDR2: SGHRS, YFSETQ. In DNA, the CDR3 is TGCGCCAGCAGCTTGGAAGGCAGTGCGTACACTGAAGCTTTCTTT. Its translation: CASSLEGSAYTEAFF.

The rearrangement links TRBV5-1 to TRBJ1-3; the D is unclear. The germline CDR1 and CDR2 sequences are SGHRS and YFSETQ. Trimming stripped 0 bases from V and 2 bases from J, with 15 bases between. The CDR3 totals 17 residues. CDR3 DNA: TGCGCCAGCAGCTTGGCCTTCGGGGATTTAGCTGGAAACACCATATATTTT. Its protein is CASSLAFGDLAGNTIYF.

This chain joins TRBV28 and TRBJ2-1; 10 bases agree with TRBD2. The CDR3 contains 15 residues. Germline V gene sequence: CDR1 MDHEN, CDR2 SYDVKM. J was trimmed by 2 bases and V by 8 bases; bases with no gene match: 6. The CDR3 loop reads CASLGLADPYNEQFF. The DNA for the CDR3 is TGTGCCAGCCTCGGACTAGCGGACCCCTACAATGAGCAGTTCTTC.

The chain is built from TRBV30 and TRBJ2-2; D uncertain. V was shortened by 4 bases and J by 0 bases, with 12 bases between the two germline ends. Germline CDR1 GTSNPN, CDR2 SVGIG (reference sequence). The CDR3 sequence is 15 residues long. CDR3 sequence reads: CAWTPSDANTGELFF. The CDR3 bases are TGTGCCTGGACGCCCTCGGATGCGAACACCGGGGAGCTGTTTTTT.

The chain is built from TRBV7-2 and TRBJ2-2; the match to TRBD2 covers 8 bases. Germline trimming cut 5 bases from V and 2 bases from J; bases unmatched to any gene: 7. CDR3 length equals 16 residues. Germline CDR1 SGHTA, CDR2 FQGNSA. As DNA, the CDR3 is TGTGCCAGCAGCCCCGCGGGGGGCCTAAACACCGGGGAGCTGTTTTTT. It translates to CASSPAGGLNTGELFF.

V and J are TRBV10-2 and TRBJ2-2; D is undetermined. The CDR3 has 13 residues. Germline-derived CDR1 and CDR2 are WSHSY and SAAADI. Deletions cut 2 bases from V and 3 bases from J, with 4 bases between. CDR3 in DNA: TGCGCCAGCAGTGAGCGGGACACCGGGGAGCTGTTTTTT. Amino acids: CASSERDTGELFF.

V is TRBV4-1 and J is TRBJ1-6, with TRBD1 matching 10 bases. V trimming: 1 base; J trimming: 8 bases; junction bases outside the gene matches: 5. The length of the CDR3 is 16 residues. The germline V gene has CDR1 MGHRA and CDR2 YSYEKL. The CDR3 sequence is CASSQAGTGADSPLHF. CDR3 in DNA: TGCGCCAGCAGCCAAGCCGGGACAGGGGCGGATTCACCCCTCCACTTT.

The chain uses TRBV5-1 and TRBJ2-1; 7 positions agree with TRBD1. The CDR3 is 15 residues long. The germline gives CDR1 SGHRS, CDR2 YFSETQ. Trimming took 4 bases from V and 6 from J; bases not matched to a gene: 10. CDR3 sequence: CASSPRQGSANEQFF. Written as DNA, the CDR3 is TGCGCCAGCAGCCCGCGACAGGGATCCGCCAATGAGCAGTTCTTC.

The CDR3 DNA sequence: TGTGCCAGCAGTGAAATGAACACCGGGGAGCTGTTTTTT. Amino acids: CASSEMNTGELFF. V gene TRBV6-1 combines with J gene TRBJ2-2; the D is unclear. CDR3 length equals 13 residues. The ends were cut back, 2 bases at V and 1 base at J, with 2 bases in the middle. Germline-derived CDR1 and CDR2 are MNHNS and SASEGT.

In its sample, this clone was seen a few times. The chain employs TRBV5-1 and TRBJ1-2; no reliable D call. The CDR3 contains 15 residues. V was shortened by 0 bases and J by 0 bases, with 9 bases between the two germline ends. The germline gives CDR1 SGHRS, CDR2 YFSETQ. CDR3 region: CASSLEGHSNYGYTF. The CDR3, as DNA: TGCGCCAGCAGCTTGGAGGGTCACTCTAACTATGGCTACACCTTC.

The rearrangement links TRBV7-2 to TRBJ2-2; D remains ambiguous. Per germline, CDR1 SGHTA and CDR2 FQGNSA. V was clipped by 3 bases and J by 5 bases, with 7 bases between them. The CDR3 is made up of 13 amino acids. The CDR3, as DNA: TGTGCCAGCAGCTTGCAAGGAACCGGGGAGCTGTTTTTT. Translated: CASSLQGTGELFF.

This clone has a handful of counts. This chain connects TRBV25-1 to TRBJ1-1; D uncertain. Trimming stripped 4 bases from V and 2 bases from J, with 14 bases between. The CDR3 is made up of 15 amino acids. Germline CDR1 MGHDK, CDR2 SYGVNS. Here the CDR3 reads CASSGWSPGNTEAFF. The CDR3 DNA reads as TGTGCCAGCAGTGGGTGGTCCCCCGGCAACACTGAAGCTTTCTTT.

J is TRBJ1-1 and V is TRBV2, with D hard to call. CDR1 SNHLY and CDR2 FYNNEI come from the germline V gene. The CDR3 spans 13 residues. V was pared by 8 bases and J by 0 bases, with 10 bases between. CDR3 residues: CASSEGMNTEAFF. In nucleotides, the CDR3 is TGTGCCAGCTCTGAGGGTATGAACACTGAAGCTTTCTTT.

V is TRBV29-1 and J is TRBJ1-5; 11 bases agree with TRBD1. The CDR3 has 14 residues. Germline V CDR1 and CDR2: SQVTM, ANQGSEA. Trimming cost V 5 bases and J 5 bases; bases outside gene matches: 5. The CDR3 reads CSVSDRGLYQPQHF. The CDR3 nucleotides are TGCAGCGTTTCGGACAGGGGGCTATATCAGCCCCAGCATTTT.

The CDR3 coding sequence is TGTGCCAGTCTCCCCGCGACAGGAAGGATTACTGAAGCTTTCTTT. The encoded protein is CASLPATGRITEAFF. V gene TRBV19 combines with J gene TRBJ1-1, with a possible D match to TRBD1 (6 bases). V was cut by 8 bases and J by 5 bases, with 21 bases left in between. CDR3 length: 15 residues. Germline loops: CDR1 LNHDA, CDR2 SQIVND (reference sequence).

This chain uses TRBV7-8 with TRBJ2-7; 9 nucleotides align to TRBD2. Germline-derived CDR1 and CDR2 are SGHVS and FQNEAQ. This CDR3 has 14 residues. After removal of 8 bases from V and 1 base from J, the junction contained 6 bases not matched to a gene. As DNA, the CDR3 is TGTGCCAGCGGCGGGAGGGGGCCGTCCTACGAGCAGTACTTC. Translating gives CASGGRGPSYEQYF.

The V gene is TRBV5-1, the J gene TRBJ1-6, with D maybe TRBD1 (6 bases). The CDR3 totals 14 residues. Trimming pared 4 bases from V and 9 bases from J, leaving 14 bases between. Germline V gene lookup returns CDR1 SGHRS and CDR2 YFSETQ. CDR3 nucleotide sequence: TGCGCCAGCAGCCCACAGGGATCGGGTTCACCCCTCCACTTT. This encodes CASSPQGSGSPLHF.

The rearrangement joins TRBV10-3 to TRBJ1-6, with D possibly matching TRBD1 (5 bases). The CDR3 is 15 residues long. CDR1 and CDR2 from the germline V gene are ENHRY and SYGVKD. Trimming pared 0 bases from V and 4 bases from J, leaving 7 bases between. CDR3 nucleotides: TGTGCCATCAGTGAGTCGGGGCTTTATAATTCACCCCTCCACTTT. Its protein is CAISESGLYNSPLHF.

This chain joins TRBV18 and TRBJ1-5; 7 bases are a match to TRBD1. The CDR3 spans 15 residues. Germline lookup yields CDR1 KGHSH and CDR2 LQKENI. V lost 1 base, J lost 10 bases, and 10 bases stayed unmatched. For the CDR3, the DNA is TGTGCCAGCTCACCACGGGACAGCCTGGGGGAACCCCAGCATTTT. Translation gives CASSPRDSLGEPQHF.

The chain is built from TRBV4-2 and TRBJ2-1; no firm D call. CDR3 length equals 14 residues. Germline V gives CDR1 LGHNA, CDR2 YNFKEQ. V gave up 4 bases and J gave up 5 bases, with 12 bases separating them. The CDR3 sequence is CASSLVSTDNEQFF. The CDR3 DNA sequence: TGTGCCAGCAGCCTCGTATCTACGGACAATGAGCAGTTCTTC.

As to this clone: The junction departs from the called germline gene at one end, perhaps through a read error. The chain combines TRBV2 with TRBJ2-5; 14 nucleotides agree with TRBD2. Germline CDR1 and CDR2: SNHLY and FYNNEI. This CDR3 region has 13 residues. The DNA of the CDR3 is TGTGCCAGCGGGGGGACTAGCGGGGGCCTTGGTAACTTC. It yields the protein CASGGTSGGLGNF.

The gene calls are TRBV19 and TRBJ1-4, with 9 bases fitting TRBD1. Germline CDR1 and CDR2: LNHDA and SQIVND (reference sequence). V lost 6 bases to trimming and J lost 7 bases; unmatched junction nucleotides: 9. CDR3 length: 15 amino acids. This CDR3 is CASSSGQGLGEKLFF. The CDR3 coding sequence is TGTGCCAGTAGCTCGGGACAGGGATTAGGTGAAAAACTGTTTTTT.

This clone was picked up one time. This chain links TRBV5-6 with TRBJ1-2; D remains ambiguous. V was trimmed by 3 bases and J by 1 base, leaving 13 bases between them. There are 15 residues in the CDR3. Germline CDR1 and CDR2: SGHDT and YYEEEE. This CDR3 reads CASSSPGTDNYGYTF. In DNA, the CDR3 is TGTGCCAGCAGCTCCCCGGGAACGGATAACTATGGCTACACCTTC. The full variable domain, rest sourced from reference TRBV5-6 and TRBJ1-2, is DAGVTQSPTHLIKTRGQQVTLRCSPKSGHDTVSWYQQALGQGPQFIFQYYEEEERQRGNFPDRFSGHQFPNYSSELNVNALLLGDSALYLCASSSPGTDNYGYTFGSGTRLTVV.

The genes are TRBV19 and TRBJ2-3; tentatively, D is TRBD1 (5 bases). The germline CDR1 and CDR2 sequences are LNHDA and SQIVND (reference sequence). The CDR3 has 13 residues. In nucleotides, the CDR3 is TGTGCAGCAAGGGCAGGGAACACAGATACGCAGTATTTT. Residues: CAARAGNTDTQYF. Full variable domain (rest looked up from reference TRBV19 and TRBJ2-3): DGGITQSPKYLFRKEGQNVTLSCEQNLNHDAMYWYRQDPGQGLRLIYYSQIVNDFQKGDIAEGYSVSREKKESFPLTVTSAQKNPTAFYLCAARAGNTDTQYFGPGTRLTVL.